The following is a T cell receptor (beta chain) sequence with its context. The antigen is not known. Other nucleotide sequences in the sample specify the same CDR3. This specimen comes from a study of shared clonotypes between healthy human individuals. Points from the study as a whole: Of the naive CD4 clonotypes, around 5% were shared across several donors.

Trimming took 6 bases from V and 5 from J, leaving 10 bases between them. Looked up from germline, CDR1 is MDHEN and CDR2 is SYDVKM. The CDR3 totals 12 residues. Sorted-subset replicate PCRs used approximately 180 ng of genomic DNA. This amount corresponded to 25,000 to 30,000 T cell genomes. Repertoires were generated with immunoSEQ multiplex PCR, while TCRdb's copy carries only in-frame clones and drops some. The sample yields about 2.3 million clones, 92% seen once. The donors, healthy adults who were HIV-negative, had experienced no recent acute infections or vaccinations. The sample was naive CD4+ T cells from PBMCs. Subset indicated: CD45RA+ positively selected. The rearrangement joins TRBV28 to TRBJ1-1; D uncertain. The clonotype was recovered from a man aged 18 to 30 in good health. Some clones in this sample may be carry-over from other donors' samples. This chain's CDR3 is CASSILGTEAFF. CDR3 sequence (DNA): TGTGCCAGCAGCATCCTAGGGACTGAAGCTTTCTTT.